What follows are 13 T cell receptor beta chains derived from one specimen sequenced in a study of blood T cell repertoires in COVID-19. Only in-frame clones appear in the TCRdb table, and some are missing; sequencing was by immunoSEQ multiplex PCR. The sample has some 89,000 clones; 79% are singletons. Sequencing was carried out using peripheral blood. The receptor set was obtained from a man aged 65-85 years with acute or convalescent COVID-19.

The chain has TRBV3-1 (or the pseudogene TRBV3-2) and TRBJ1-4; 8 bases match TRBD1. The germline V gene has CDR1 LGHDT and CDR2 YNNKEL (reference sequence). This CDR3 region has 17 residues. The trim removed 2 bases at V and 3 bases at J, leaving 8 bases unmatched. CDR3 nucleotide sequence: TGTGCCAGCAGCCAATATTCTGGACAGGGCTCTAATGAAAAACTGTTTTTT. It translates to CASSQYSGQGSNEKLFF.

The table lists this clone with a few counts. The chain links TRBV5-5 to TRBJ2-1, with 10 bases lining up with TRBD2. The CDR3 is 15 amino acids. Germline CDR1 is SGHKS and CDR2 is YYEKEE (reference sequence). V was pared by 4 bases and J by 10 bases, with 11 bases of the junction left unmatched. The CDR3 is CASSMTSGLGKEQFF. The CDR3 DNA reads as TGTGCCAGCAGCATGACTAGCGGGTTAGGGAAGGAGCAGTTCTTC.

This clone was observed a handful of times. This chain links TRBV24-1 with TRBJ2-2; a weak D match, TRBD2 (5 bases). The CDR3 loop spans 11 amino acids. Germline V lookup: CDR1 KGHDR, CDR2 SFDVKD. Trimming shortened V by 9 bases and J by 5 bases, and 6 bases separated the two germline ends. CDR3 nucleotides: TGTGCCACCTCGGGGACCGGGGAGCTGTTTTTT. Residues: CATSGTGELFF.

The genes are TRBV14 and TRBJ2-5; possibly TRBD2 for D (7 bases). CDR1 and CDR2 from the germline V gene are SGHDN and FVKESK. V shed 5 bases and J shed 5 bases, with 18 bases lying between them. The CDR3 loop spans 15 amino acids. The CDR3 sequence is CASSALRGGTETQYF. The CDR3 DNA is TGTGCCAGCAGCGCGTTGAGGGGGGGCACGGAGACCCAGTACTTC.

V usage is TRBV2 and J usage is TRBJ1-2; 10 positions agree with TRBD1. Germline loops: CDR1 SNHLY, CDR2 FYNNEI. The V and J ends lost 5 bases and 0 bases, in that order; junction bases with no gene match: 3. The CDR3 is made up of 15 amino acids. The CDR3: CASSYGQGANYGYTF. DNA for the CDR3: TGTGCCAGCAGTTATGGACAGGGGGCTAACTATGGCTACACCTTC.

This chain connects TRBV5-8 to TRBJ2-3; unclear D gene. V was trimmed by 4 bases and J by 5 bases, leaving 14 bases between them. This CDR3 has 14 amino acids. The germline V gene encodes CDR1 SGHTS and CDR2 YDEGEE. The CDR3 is CASSRGQIEDTQYF. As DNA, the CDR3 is TGTGCCAGCAGCCGTGGCCAAATCGAAGATACGCAGTATTTT.

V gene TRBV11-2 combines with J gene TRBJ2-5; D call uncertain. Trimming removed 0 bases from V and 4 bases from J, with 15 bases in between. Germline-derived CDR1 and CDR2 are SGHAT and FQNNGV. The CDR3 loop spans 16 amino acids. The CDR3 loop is CASSLDPVPLGETQYF. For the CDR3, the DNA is TGTGCCAGCAGCTTAGATCCGGTCCCGCTAGGAGAGACCCAGTACTTC. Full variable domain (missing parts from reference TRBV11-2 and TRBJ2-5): EAGVAQSPRYKIIEKRQSVAFWCNPISGHATLYWYQQILGQGPKLLIQFQNNGVVDDSQLPKDRFSAERLKGVDSTLKIQPAKLEDSAVYLCASSLDPVPLGETQYFGPGTRLLVL.

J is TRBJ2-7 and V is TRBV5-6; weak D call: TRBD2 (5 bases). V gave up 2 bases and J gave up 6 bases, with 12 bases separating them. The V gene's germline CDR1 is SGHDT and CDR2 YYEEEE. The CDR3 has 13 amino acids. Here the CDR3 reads CASSFGGRGEQYF. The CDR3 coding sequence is TGTGCCAGCAGCTTTGGAGGTCGGGGCGAGCAGTACTTC.

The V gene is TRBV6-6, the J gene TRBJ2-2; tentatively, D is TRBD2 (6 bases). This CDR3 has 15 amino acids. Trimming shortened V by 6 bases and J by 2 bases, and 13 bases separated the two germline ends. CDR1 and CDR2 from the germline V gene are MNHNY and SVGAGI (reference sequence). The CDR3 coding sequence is TGTGCCAGCAGGGGGAGGACAAAAAACACCGGGGAGCTGTTTTTT. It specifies CASRGRTKNTGELFF.

The CDR3 reads CASSPGGGQETQYF. DNA of the CDR3: TGCGCCAGCAGCCCCGGCGGCGGTCAAGAGACCCAGTACTTC. The chain links TRBV4-1 to TRBJ2-5, with D uncertain. The V gene's germline CDR1 is MGHRA and CDR2 YSYEKL. The CDR3 runs 14 residues. Trimming cost V 4 bases and J 2 bases, with 11 bases left between them.

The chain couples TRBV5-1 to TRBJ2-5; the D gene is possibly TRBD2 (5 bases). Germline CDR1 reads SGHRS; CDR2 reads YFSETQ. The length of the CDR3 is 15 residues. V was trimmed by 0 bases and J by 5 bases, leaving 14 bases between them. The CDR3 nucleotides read TGCGCCAGCAGCTTGGATGAGGGATTCGGGGAGACCCAGTACTTC. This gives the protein CASSLDEGFGETQYF.

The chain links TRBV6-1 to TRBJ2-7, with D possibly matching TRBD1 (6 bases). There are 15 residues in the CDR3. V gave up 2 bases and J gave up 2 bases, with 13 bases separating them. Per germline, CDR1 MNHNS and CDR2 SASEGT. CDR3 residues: CASSERDRTTYEQYF. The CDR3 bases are TGTGCCAGCAGTGAAAGAGACAGGACCACCTACGAGCAGTACTTC.

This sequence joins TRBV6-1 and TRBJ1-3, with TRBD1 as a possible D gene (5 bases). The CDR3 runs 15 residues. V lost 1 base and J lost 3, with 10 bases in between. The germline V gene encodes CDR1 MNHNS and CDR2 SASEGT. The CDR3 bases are TGTGCCAGCAGTGAAGGGGTCGGGGGTGGAAACACCATATATTTT. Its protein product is CASSEGVGGGNTIYF.